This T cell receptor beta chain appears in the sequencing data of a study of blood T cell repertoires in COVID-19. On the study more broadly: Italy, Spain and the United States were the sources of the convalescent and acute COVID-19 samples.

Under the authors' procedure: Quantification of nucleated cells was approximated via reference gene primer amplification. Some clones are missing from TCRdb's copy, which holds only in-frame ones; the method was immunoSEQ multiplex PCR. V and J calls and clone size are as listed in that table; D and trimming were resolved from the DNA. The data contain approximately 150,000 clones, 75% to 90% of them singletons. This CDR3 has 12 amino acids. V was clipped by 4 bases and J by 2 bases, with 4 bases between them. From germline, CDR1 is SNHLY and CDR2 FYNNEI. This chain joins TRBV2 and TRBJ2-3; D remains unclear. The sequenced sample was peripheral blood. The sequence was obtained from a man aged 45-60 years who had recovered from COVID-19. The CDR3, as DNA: TGTGCCAGCAGTGGGCTCACAGATACGCAGTATTTT. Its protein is CASSGLTDTQYF.